Below, 27 T cell receptor beta chains from the same sample are listed, as sequenced in a study of blood T cell repertoires in COVID-19. Method: immunoSEQ multiplex PCR; TCRdb's copy keeps in-frame clones and lacks some. The table shows over 150,000 clones, with 88% occurring only once. What was sequenced was peripheral blood. The receptors here all came from a man between 50 and 59 years old who had recovered from COVID-19.

The chain combines TRBV7-2 with TRBJ1-5; D may be TRBD1 (6 bases). V lost 5 bases to trimming and J lost 5 bases, with 13 bases between them. There are 14 residues in the CDR3. Germline lookup yields CDR1 SGHTA and CDR2 FQGNSA. CDR3 DNA: TGTGCCAGCAGCGGGAGGGGGTCCGATCAGCCCCAGCATTTT. This codes for CASSGRGSDQPQHF.

The chain uses TRBV9 and TRBJ1-5; D gene ambiguous. V was clipped by 0 bases and J by 9 bases, with 19 bases between them. The CDR3 has 16 residues. Germline loops: CDR1 SGDLS, CDR2 YYNGEE. The CDR3 nucleotides read TGTGCCAGCAGCGTAGGGGCAGGTTCTTACCCGGCGCCCCAGCATTTT. This encodes CASSVGAGSYPAPQHF.

The V and J genes are TRBV2 and TRBJ2-7, with D maybe TRBD1 (6 bases). The V end lost 8 bases, the J end lost 0 bases, and 11 bases lay between the germline ends. This CDR3 comprises 13 residues. Germline V gene sequence: CDR1 SNHLY, CDR2 FYNNEI. As DNA, the CDR3 is TGTGCCAGCGCCCGACAGGTCTCCTACGAGCAGTACTTC. Translation: CASARQVSYEQYF.

V usage is TRBV27 and J usage is TRBJ2-5; 8 bases are a match to TRBD1. The CDR3 is 14 residues long. The ends lost 5 bases at V and 5 bases at J; junction bases unmatched: 7. Germline V gene data show CDR1 as MNHEY and CDR2 as SMNVEV (reference sequence). Written as DNA, the CDR3 is TGTGCCAGCAGTGGGTACAGGGGGGTGGAGACCCAGTACTTC. Translating it yields CASSGYRGVETQYF.

V is TRBV7-2 and J is TRBJ2-7; TRBD2 might be the D (6 bases). The CDR3 spans 14 residues. Between the trimmed V and J ends, which lost 4 bases and 2 bases, there was a span of 12 bases. Germline values: CDR1 SGHTA, CDR2 FQGNSA. This chain's CDR3 is CASSWRDGAYEQYF. For the CDR3, the DNA is TGTGCCAGCAGCTGGCGGGACGGAGCCTACGAGCAGTACTTC.

The gene calls are TRBV5-1 and TRBJ1-2; 8 positions agree with TRBD1. This CDR3 has 12 amino acids. Germline V gene lookup returns CDR1 SGHRS and CDR2 YFSETQ. Trimming at V came to 7 bases and at J to 8 bases, leaving 7 bases not matched to a gene. CDR3 residues: CASGGQGRGYTF. DNA for the CDR3: TGCGCCAGCGGCGGACAGGGTAGGGGCTACACCTTC.

V usage is TRBV7-2 and J usage is TRBJ2-3; no firm D call. The CDR3 contains 12 residues. Germline assignment: CDR1 SGHTA and CDR2 FQGNSA. V lost 5 bases, J lost 5 bases, and 8 bases lay in between. The CDR3 bases are TGTGCCAGCAGCCCCCCTCGAGATACGCAGTATTTT. This translates into CASSPPRDTQYF.

V is TRBV6-5 and J is TRBJ2-1; 9 nucleotides line up with TRBD2. V shed 5 bases and J 7 bases; nucleotides not matched to a gene: 9. Germline V gives CDR1 MNHEY, CDR2 SVGAGI. The CDR3 spans 15 residues. CDR3 nucleotide sequence: TGTGCCAGCAGTATTAGCGGGGGCATGGGAAATGAGCAGTTCTTC. Translated: CASSISGGMGNEQFF.

The chain employs TRBV21-1 and TRBJ2-7; the table names TRBD1, a call not compared with the DNA. TRBV21-1 is classified as a pseudogene. The CDR3 consists of 18 residues. Here the CDR3 reads CASSKGKPRLGRGYEQYF. In DNA, the CDR3 is TGTGCCAGCAGCAAAGGCAAACCCCGTTTGGGCAGGGGCTACGAGCAGTACTTC.

The V gene is TRBV30, the J gene TRBJ1-4; D perhaps matches TRBD1 (5 bases). Germline CDR1 reads GTSNPN; CDR2 reads SVGIG (reference sequence). V lost 2 bases and J 8 bases, leaving 24 bases between the germline ends. The CDR3 sequence is 17 residues long. DNA for the CDR3: TGTGCCTGGAGTCCCCTTGATCGGGGGTTAGAAGGGGAAAAACTGTTTTTT. It is translated as CAWSPLDRGLEGEKLFF.

The chain combines TRBV19 with TRBJ2-5; D is unclear. CDR1 and CDR2 (germline): LNHDA, SQIVND (reference sequence). This CDR3 is built from 14 residues. V was cut by 6 bases and J by 5 bases, with 16 bases left in between. CDR3 loop: CASSELHGRETQYF. The CDR3 region has the DNA TGTGCCAGTAGCGAACTCCACGGTCGGGAGACCCAGTACTTC.

The chain carries TRBV11-3 and TRBJ1-1; D not certain. This CDR3 region has 13 residues. V was pared by 4 bases and J by 4 bases, with 10 bases between. Germline assignment: CDR1 SGHNT and CDR2 YENEEA. The CDR3 is CASSSARGTEAFF. The CDR3 DNA is TGTGCCAGCAGCTCCGCCCGGGGCACTGAAGCTTTCTTT.

This rearrangement joins TRBV20-1 to TRBJ2-1; TRBD2 aligns across 9 bases. This CDR3 region has 15 residues. Germline lookup yields CDR1 DFQATT and CDR2 SNEGSKA (reference sequence). Losses at the gene ends were 3 bases for V and 7 bases for J; bases not matched to a gene: 10. This CDR3 reads CSASKAGLAGNEQFF. The CDR3 region has the DNA TGCAGTGCTAGTAAGGCGGGGCTAGCGGGGAATGAGCAGTTCTTC.

This clone came up once. The chain employs TRBV5-4 and TRBJ2-7; 9 positions agree with TRBD1. The J segment lost 5 bases and the V segment lost 3 bases, leaving 9 bases of the junction unmatched. This CDR3 region has 15 residues. Germline lookup yields CDR1 SGHNT and CDR2 YYREEE (reference sequence). CDR3 sequence: CASSWSSDRGHEQYF. The CDR3 DNA reads as TGTGCCAGCAGCTGGAGCTCGGACAGGGGTCACGAGCAGTACTTC.

The chain links TRBV27 to TRBJ1-4, with D tentatively TRBD1 (6 bases). The V end was cut by 6 bases, the J end by 8 bases, with 19 bases between. The CDR3 totals 15 residues. The germline V gene has CDR1 MNHEY and CDR2 SMNVEV (reference sequence). CDR3 protein: CASSRSWDKGEKLFF. The CDR3, as DNA: TGTGCCAGCAGCCGCTCCTGGGACAAGGGAGAAAAACTGTTTTTT.

The chain couples TRBV13 to TRBJ2-1; 11 bases align to TRBD2. CDR1 and CDR2 from the germline V gene are PRHDT and FYEKMQ (reference sequence). Trimming took 5 bases from V and 2 from J; bases not matched to a gene: 8. The CDR3 contains 17 residues. The CDR3 DNA is TGTGCCAGCAGCGCCAGGGGGACTAGCGGACCCTACAATGAGCAGTTCTTC. This gives the protein CASSARGTSGPYNEQFF.

The rearrangement uses TRBV24-1 and TRBJ2-1, with D unclear. The germline V and J ends were trimmed by 6 bases and 7 bases, with 6 bases remaining between them. Germline CDR1 and CDR2: KGHDR and SFDVKD. The CDR3 sequence is 11 residues long. The CDR3 DNA follows: TGTGCCACCAGTCTCGGTAATGAGCAGTTCTTC. It yields the protein CATSLGNEQFF.

The rearrangement uses TRBV18 and TRBJ2-7; a possible D gene is TRBD1 (5 bases). Trimming shortened V by 3 bases and J by 5 bases, and 8 bases separated the two germline ends. The germline gives CDR1 KGHSH, CDR2 LQKENI. The CDR3 spans 12 residues. The CDR3 sequence is CASSPQGNEQYF. The CDR3 DNA reads as TGTGCCAGCTCACCTCAGGGAAACGAGCAGTACTTC. Drawing the rest from reference TRBV18 and TRBJ2-7, the complete variable domain is NAGVMQNPRHLVRRRGQEARLRCSPMKGHSHVYWYRQLPEEGLKFMVYLQKENIIDESGMPKERFSAEFPKEGPSILRIQQVVRGDSAAYFCASSPQGNEQYFGPGTRLTVT.

The chain has TRBV6-2 or TRBV6-3 and TRBJ2-7; 7 bases are a match to TRBD1. CDR1 MNHEY and CDR2 SVGEGT come from the germline V gene. The CDR3 sequence is 17 residues long. J gave up 4 bases and V 4 bases, and 16 bases lay outside the gene matches. The CDR3: CASSSPPSTGRRYEQYF. DNA for the CDR3: TGTGCCAGCAGTTCCCCCCCCTCGACAGGGCGCCGATACGAGCAGTACTTC.

The chain employs TRBV4-2 and TRBJ2-3, with TRBD1 matching over 8 bases. V shed 0 bases, J shed 3 bases, and the junction held 5 bases outside the gene matches. The V gene's germline CDR1 is LGHNA and CDR2 YNFKEQ. The CDR3 covers 16 residues. As DNA, the CDR3 is TGTGCCAGCAGCCAAGATCCTACAGGGGGTACAGATACGCAGTATTTT. This sequence encodes CASSQDPTGGTDTQYF.

This clone was picked up one time. The rearrangement joins TRBV5-4 to TRBJ1-1; 8 nucleotides line up with TRBD1. Germline V gene sequence: CDR1 SGHNT, CDR2 YYREEE (reference sequence). With 3 bases clipped from V and 4 bases from J, the junction kept 8 bases outside the gene matches. The CDR3 runs to 15 residues. As DNA, the CDR3 is TGTGCCAGCAGCTCCCCCCAGGGGGCGGGCACTGAAGCTTTCTTT. The encoded protein is CASSSPQGAGTEAFF.

The chain combines TRBV5-6 with TRBJ2-7; TRBD1 might be the D (5 bases). V lost 4 bases and J 1 base, leaving 21 bases between the germline ends. Germline V CDR1 and CDR2: SGHDT, YYEEEE. CDR3 size: 17 residues. The CDR3 nucleotides are TGTGCCAGCAGCCCGGTAGGGCAGGGCGCCACTTCCTACGAGCAGTACTTC. Translated: CASSPVGQGATSYEQYF.

V and J are TRBV7-8 and TRBJ2-2, with D tentatively TRBD1 (5 bases). The CDR3 length is 15 residues. The V end was cut by 2 bases, the J end by 6 bases, with 13 bases between. Germline V CDR1 and CDR2: SGHVS, FQNEAQ. DNA of the CDR3: TGTGCCAGCAGCTTATGGGGCCAGATCGCCGGGGAGCTGTTTTTT. Its protein is CASSLWGQIAGELFF.

J is TRBJ2-7 and V is TRBV29-1; 8 positions match TRBD1. V was clipped by 2 bases and J by 4 bases; unmatched bases: 10. The CDR3 has 15 residues. Germline lookup yields CDR1 SQVTM and CDR2 ANQGSEA. For the CDR3, the DNA is TGCAGCGTTGAATCGAAAGGACAGGGACCGTACGAGCAGTACTTC. Its protein product is CSVESKGQGPYEQYF.

J is TRBJ2-2 and V is TRBV5-1; 12 bases are a match to TRBD2. The CDR3 spans 17 residues. Unmatched junction bases numbered 2, after V lost 2 bases and J lost 0 bases. From germline, CDR1 is SGHRS and CDR2 YFSETQ. CDR3 sequence: CASSLLAGGSNTGELFF. DNA for the CDR3: TGCGCCAGCAGCTTACTAGCGGGGGGATCGAACACCGGGGAGCTGTTTTTT.

V usage is TRBV10-3 and J usage is TRBJ2-7; the D gene is possibly TRBD1 (6 bases). Germline loops: CDR1 ENHRY, CDR2 SYGVKD. The length of the CDR3 is 15 residues. V was trimmed by 5 bases and J by 4 bases, leaving 18 bases between them. This CDR3 reads CAISNFLQGQYEQYF. In DNA, the CDR3 is TGTGCCATCAGTAACTTCCTCCAGGGGCAATACGAGCAGTACTTC.

The CDR3 region is CASRPNDRGLGEQYF. In nucleotides, the CDR3 is TGTGCCAGCAGACCCAACGACAGGGGGCTAGGAGAGCAGTACTTC. The chain joins TRBV5-4 to TRBJ2-7; 10 nucleotides agree with TRBD1. J was trimmed by 7 bases and V by 5 bases; bases with no gene match: 12. The germline V gene has CDR1 SGHNT and CDR2 YYREEE (reference sequence). The CDR3 covers 15 residues.